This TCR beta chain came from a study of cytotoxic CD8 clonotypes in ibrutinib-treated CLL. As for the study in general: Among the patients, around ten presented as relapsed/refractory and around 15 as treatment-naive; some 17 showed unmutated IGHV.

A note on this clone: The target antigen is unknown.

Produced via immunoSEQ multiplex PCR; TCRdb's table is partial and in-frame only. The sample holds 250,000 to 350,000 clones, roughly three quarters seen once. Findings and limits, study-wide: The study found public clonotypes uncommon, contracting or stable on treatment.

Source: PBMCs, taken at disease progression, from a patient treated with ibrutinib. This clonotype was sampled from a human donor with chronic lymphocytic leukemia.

CDR3 region: CAISRTGESEQFF. The CDR3 nucleotides are TGTGCCATCAGTAGGACAGGGGAAAGTGAGCAGTTCTTC. V and J are TRBV10-3 and TRBJ2-1; 9 bases match TRBD1. Germline CDR1 ENHRY, CDR2 SYGVKD. The CDR3 covers 13 residues. J lost 9 bases, V lost 5 bases, and 5 bases had no gene match.